This is a list of T cell receptor beta chains from one sample in a study of T-cell reconstitution after alpha-beta-depleted transplantation in children. TCRdb re-derived calls from the PCR reads in MiXCR, one entry per CDR3 protein. The data show about 480,000 distinct CDR3 sequences, with under 15% seen just once and roughly 5.4% held by the top ten. This specimen was PBMCs from the stem cell graft donor, taken from the stem cell graft. The receptor set was obtained from a human donor who donated a stem cell graft to a child with combined immunodeficiency. Both conserved end residues are part of each CDR3. D genes are given only for firm matches. Not every row has a clone size; where given, it reads once, few, many or a size class.

D gene: .
V gene: TRBV15
clone size: .
J gene: TRBJ2-7
CDR3 protein: CATSRAISYEQYF
CDR3 DNA: TGTGCCACCAGCAGAGCCATTTCCTACGAGCAGTACTTC

D gene: .
V gene: TRBV20-1
clone size: few
J gene: TRBJ2-3
CDR3 protein: CSARGLTDTQYF
CDR3 DNA: TGCAGTGCGCGGGGACTTACAGATACGCAGTATTTT

D gene: TRBD2
V gene: TRBV11-2
clone size: many
J gene: TRBJ2-1
CDR3 protein: CASSLVTGTSGGTYNEQFF
CDR3 DNA: TGTGCCAGCAGCTTAGTTACTGGGACTAGCGGGGGTACCTACAATGAGCAGTTCTTC

D gene: TRBD2
V gene: TRBV27
clone size: .
J gene: TRBJ2-1
CDR3 protein: CASSSGTSGVLEQFF
CDR3 DNA: TGTGCCAGCAGTTCGGGGACTAGCGGGGTACTTGAGCAGTTCTTC

D gene: TRBD2
V gene: TRBV20-1
clone size: .
J gene: TRBJ2-7
CDR3 protein: CSPRGGTSGNEQYF
CDR3 DNA: TGCAGTCCCCGGGGAGGGACTAGCGGGAATGAGCAGTACTTC

D gene: .
V gene: TRBV7-3
clone size: many
J gene: TRBJ2-6
CDR3 protein: CASSLDVSGANVLTF
CDR3 DNA: TGTGCCAGCAGTCTAGACGTCTCTGGGGCCAACGTCCTGACTTTC

D gene: .
V gene: TRBV28
clone size: .
J gene: TRBJ1-2
CDR3 protein: CARIGQIYGYTF
CDR3 DNA: TGTGCCAGAATCGGGCAGATTTATGGCTACACCTTC

D gene: TRBD1
V gene: TRBV9
clone size: .
J gene: TRBJ1-1
CDR3 protein: CASSPTGGGGITEAFF
CDR3 DNA: TGTGCCAGCAGCCCAACGGGAGGGGGCGGGATAACTGAAGCTTTCTTT

D gene: TRBD1
V gene: TRBV20-1
clone size: many
J gene: TRBJ2-2
CDR3 protein: CSAIPGQGPTGELFF
CDR3 DNA: TGCAGTGCTATACCGGGACAGGGCCCCACCGGGGAGCTGTTTTTT

D gene: .
V gene: TRBV4-3
clone size: .
J gene: TRBJ2-7
CDR3 protein: CASSQDLPGDEQYF
CDR3 DNA: TGCGCCAGCAGCCAAGATTTGCCGGGGGACGAGCAGTACTTC

D gene: .
V gene: TRBV29-1
clone size: many
J gene: TRBJ2-2
CDR3 protein: CSVRGGGELFF
CDR3 DNA: TGCAGCGTTCGGGGCGGGGGGGAGCTGTTTTTT

D gene: TRBD2
V gene: TRBV4-2
clone size: many
J gene: TRBJ2-1
CDR3 protein: CASSPRTRSSSYNEQFF
CDR3 DNA: TGTGCCAGCAGCCCCCGGACTAGGTCAAGCTCCTACAATGAGCAGTTCTTC

D gene: .
V gene: TRBV27
clone size: few
J gene: TRBJ1-6
CDR3 protein: CASSPTVKSPLHF
CDR3 DNA: TGTGCCAGCAGTCCCACGGTGAAATCACCCCTCCACTTT

D gene: TRBD2
V gene: TRBV5-1
clone size: .
J gene: TRBJ2-7
CDR3 protein: CASSLGLAGSREQYF
CDR3 DNA: TGCGCCAGCAGCTTGGGGCTAGCGGGGTCCCGCGAGCAGTACTTC

D gene: TRBD1
V gene: TRBV27
clone size: few
J gene: TRBJ1-6
CDR3 protein: CASSSGQGFSPLHF
CDR3 DNA: TGTGCCAGCAGTTCGGGACAGGGCTTTTCACCCCTCCACTTT

D gene: .
V gene: TRBV4-1
clone size: .
J gene: TRBJ2-1
CDR3 protein: CASSPGKVGHEQFF
CDR3 DNA: TGCGCCAGCAGCCCCGGGAAGGTGGGACATGAGCAGTTCTTC

D gene: .
V gene: TRBV5-6
clone size: .
J gene: TRBJ1-5
CDR3 protein: CASSLGNQQPQHF
CDR3 DNA: TGTGCCAGCAGCTTGGGTAACCAGCAGCCCCAGCATTTT

D gene: .
V gene: TRBV20-1
clone size: .
J gene: TRBJ1-5
CDR3 protein: CSAREGGEAKPQHF
CDR3 DNA: TGCAGTGCTAGAGAGGGTGGGGAGGCCAAGCCCCAGCATTTT

D gene: .
V gene: TRBV7-2
clone size: .
J gene: TRBJ2-5
CDR3 protein: CASSLEATPPETQYF
CDR3 DNA: TGTGCCAGCAGCTTAGAGGCTACCCCCCCGGAGACCCAGTACTTC

D gene: .
V gene: TRBV18
clone size: few
J gene: TRBJ2-5
CDR3 protein: CASSPLTETQYF
CDR3 DNA: TGTGCCAGCTCACCGCTTACAGAGACCCAGTACTTC

D gene: .
V gene: TRBV5-6
clone size: many
J gene: TRBJ2-7
CDR3 protein: CASSLSAVSSYEQYF
CDR3 DNA: TGTGCCAGCAGCTTGTCGGCGGTGAGCTCCTACGAGCAGTACTTC

D gene: .
V gene: TRBV9
clone size: few
J gene: TRBJ2-3
CDR3 protein: CASSVDLRGSTDTQYF
CDR3 DNA: TGTGCCAGCAGCGTAGATCTACGGGGGAGCACAGATACGCAGTATTTT

D gene: .
V gene: TRBV7-2
clone size: few
J gene: TRBJ2-5
CDR3 protein: CASSPDPPETQYF
CDR3 DNA: TGTGCCAGCAGCCCGGACCCGCCCGAGACCCAGTACTTC

D gene: .
V gene: TRBV21-1
clone size: .
J gene: TRBJ2-3
CDR3 protein: CASSKERPAPFKDTQYF
CDR3 DNA: TGTGCCAGCAGCAAAGAGCGACCAGCCCCCTTCAAAGATACGCAGTATTTT

D gene: .
V gene: TRBV7-9
clone size: few
J gene: TRBJ1-2
CDR3 protein: CASSPPAGESYGYTF
CDR3 DNA: TGTGCCAGCAGCCCCCCGGCAGGGGAAAGCTATGGCTACACCTTC

D gene: TRBD1
V gene: TRBV19
clone size: .
J gene: TRBJ1-6
CDR3 protein: CASGTGQGNSPLHF
CDR3 DNA: TGTGCCAGCGGGACTGGACAGGGGAATTCACCCCTCCACTTT

D gene: TRBD2
V gene: TRBV20-1
clone size: .
J gene: TRBJ2-3
CDR3 protein: CSASPSGGARTDTQYF
CDR3 DNA: TGCAGTGCCAGTCCTAGCGGGGGGGCGCGCACAGATACGCAGTATTTT

D gene: TRBD2
V gene: TRBV11-2
clone size: .
J gene: TRBJ2-5
CDR3 protein: CATRTSGRVETQYF
CDR3 DNA: TGTGCCACCCGGACTAGCGGGAGGGTAGAGACCCAGTACTTC

D gene: TRBD1
V gene: TRBV5-5
clone size: few
J gene: TRBJ2-2
CDR3 protein: CASAWDRANTGELFF
CDR3 DNA: TGTGCCAGCGCCTGGGACAGGGCGAACACCGGGGAGCTGTTTTTT

D gene: .
V gene: TRBV10-3
clone size: .
J gene: TRBJ1-2
CDR3 protein: CAISENMGLAEGYGYTF
CDR3 DNA: TGTGCCATCAGTGAAAATATGGGGCTGGCAGAAGGCTATGGCTACACCTTC

D gene: .
V gene: TRBV7-2
clone size: .
J gene: TRBJ2-7
CDR3 protein: CASSLVEGYEQYF
CDR3 DNA: TGTGCCAGCAGCTTAGTAGAGGGCTACGAGCAGTACTTC

D gene: .
V gene: TRBV6-5
clone size: many
J gene: TRBJ2-5
CDR3 protein: CASSSRGTQYF
CDR3 DNA: TGTGCCAGCAGTTCCCGGGGGACCCAGTACTTC

D gene: TRBD2
V gene: TRBV12-3/TRBV12-4
clone size: few
J gene: TRBJ2-1
CDR3 protein: CASSLGLAGDYDKIF
CDR3 DNA: TGTGCCAGCAGCCTGGGACTAGCGGGAGACTACGACAAGATCTTC

D gene: .
V gene: TRBV12-3/TRBV12-4
clone size: few
J gene: TRBJ1-1
CDR3 protein: CASRTSEEAFF
CDR3 DNA: TGTGCCAGCAGAACCTCAGAGGAAGCTTTCTTT

D gene: .
V gene: TRBV2
clone size: .
J gene: TRBJ2-3
CDR3 protein: CASSEWDRTDTQYF
CDR3 DNA: TGTGCCAGCAGTGAATGGGACCGCACAGATACGCAGTATTTT

D gene: .
V gene: TRBV24-1
clone size: few
J gene: TRBJ2-6
CDR3 protein: CATSEGTAGANVLTF
CDR3 DNA: TGTGCCACCAGTGAAGGAACAGCCGGGGCCAACGTCCTGACTTTC

D gene: TRBD2
V gene: TRBV25-1
clone size: few
J gene: TRBJ2-1
CDR3 protein: CASSDYAGTSGREQFF
CDR3 DNA: TGTGCCAGCAGTGACTATGCCGGGACTAGCGGGAGGGAGCAGTTCTTC

D gene: TRBD1
V gene: TRBV7-9
clone size: .
J gene: TRBJ2-7
CDR3 protein: CASSLEGGQASYEQYF
CDR3 DNA: TGTGCCAGCAGCTTAGAGGGGGGACAGGCCTCCTACGAGCAGTACTTC

D gene: TRBD2
V gene: TRBV20-1
clone size: many
J gene: TRBJ2-7
CDR3 protein: CSAVRGAYEQYF
CDR3 DNA: TGCAGTGCCGTCCGGGGGGCCTACGAGCAGTACTTC

D gene: .
V gene: TRBV7-3
clone size: many
J gene: TRBJ1-1
CDR3 protein: CASSENSLTEAFF
CDR3 DNA: TGTGCCAGCAGCGAGAACAGCCTCACCGAAGCTTTCTTT

D gene: TRBD2
V gene: TRBV27
clone size: .
J gene: TRBJ2-5
CDR3 protein: CASSLSGLAGFQETQYF
CDR3 DNA: TGTGCCAGCAGTTTATCGGGGCTAGCGGGGTTCCAAGAGACCCAGTACTTC

D gene: .
V gene: TRBV6-5
clone size: few
J gene: TRBJ1-5
CDR3 protein: CASSKVIGSNQPQHF
CDR3 DNA: TGTGCCAGCAGCAAAGTCATAGGGAGCAATCAGCCCCAGCATTTT

D gene: TRBD2
V gene: TRBV4-1
clone size: few
J gene: TRBJ2-1
CDR3 protein: CASSQEPGLAGPEQFF
CDR3 DNA: TGCGCCAGCAGCCAAGAGCCCGGACTAGCGGGACCTGAGCAGTTCTTC

D gene: TRBD1
V gene: TRBV19
clone size: .
J gene: TRBJ2-3
CDR3 protein: CASSTNARTSGQGIADTQYF
CDR3 DNA: TGTGCCAGTAGTACCAACGCCCGGACGTCGGGACAGGGGATTGCAGATACGCAGTATTTT

D gene: .
V gene: TRBV12-3/TRBV12-4
clone size: .
J gene: TRBJ1-2
CDR3 protein: CASSQRALPTLYGYTF
CDR3 DNA: TGTGCCAGCAGCCAAAGGGCACTACCAACCTTATATGGCTACACCTTC

D gene: TRBD1
V gene: TRBV20-1
clone size: .
J gene: TRBJ2-5
CDR3 protein: CSASPGQGYQETQYF
CDR3 DNA: TGCAGTGCTAGTCCGGGACAGGGGTACCAAGAGACCCAGTACTTC